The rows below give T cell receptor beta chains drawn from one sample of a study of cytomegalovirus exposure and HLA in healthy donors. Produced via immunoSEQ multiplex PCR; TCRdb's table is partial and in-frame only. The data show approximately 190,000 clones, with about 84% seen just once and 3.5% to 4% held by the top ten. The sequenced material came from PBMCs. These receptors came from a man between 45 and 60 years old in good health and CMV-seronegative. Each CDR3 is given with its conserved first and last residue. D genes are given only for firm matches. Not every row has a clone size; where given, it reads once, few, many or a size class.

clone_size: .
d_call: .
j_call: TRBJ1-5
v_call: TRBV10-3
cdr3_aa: CATRVAGAWDSNQPQHF
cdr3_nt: TGTGCCACCAGGGTGGCAGGGGCGTGGGATAGCAATCAGCCCCAGCATTTT

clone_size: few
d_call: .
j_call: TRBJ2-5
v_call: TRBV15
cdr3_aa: CATSRELIVGAQETQYF
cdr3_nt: TGTGCCACCAGCAGAGAATTAATAGTAGGAGCTCAAGAGACCCAGTACTTC

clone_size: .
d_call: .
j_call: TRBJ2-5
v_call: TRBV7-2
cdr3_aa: CASSLRQKQETQYF
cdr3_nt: TGTGCCAGCAGCCTCCGACAGAAGCAAGAGACCCAGTACTTC

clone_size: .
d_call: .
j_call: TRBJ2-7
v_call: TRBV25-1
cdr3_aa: CASSGGREQYF
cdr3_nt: TGTGCCAGCAGTGGGGGGCGGGAGCAGTACTTC

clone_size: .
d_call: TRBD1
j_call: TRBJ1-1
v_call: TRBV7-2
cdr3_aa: CASHWPRGTEAFF
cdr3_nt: TGTGCCAGCCATTGGCCCAGGGGGACTGAAGCTTTCTTT

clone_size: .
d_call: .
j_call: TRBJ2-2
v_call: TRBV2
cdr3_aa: CASSETYTGELFF
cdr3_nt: TGTGCCAGCAGTGAAACTTACACCGGGGAGCTGTTTTTT

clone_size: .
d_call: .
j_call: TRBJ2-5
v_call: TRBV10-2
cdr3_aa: CASRARGQTQYF
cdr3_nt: TGCGCCAGCAGGGCTAGAGGGCAGACCCAGTACTTC

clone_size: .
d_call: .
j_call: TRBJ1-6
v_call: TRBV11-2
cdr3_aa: CASSFRTSDNSPLHF
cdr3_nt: TGTGCCAGCAGCTTCAGGACATCCGATAATTCACCCCTCCACTTT

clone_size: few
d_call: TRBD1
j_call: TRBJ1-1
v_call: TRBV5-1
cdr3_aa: CASSTGQSPTEAFF
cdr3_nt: TGCGCCAGCAGCACGGGACAGAGCCCCACTGAAGCTTTCTTT

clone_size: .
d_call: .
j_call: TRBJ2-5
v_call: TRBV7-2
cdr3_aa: CASSRDGTGKETQYF
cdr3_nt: TGTGCCAGCAGCCGAGACGGGACTGGAAAAGAGACCCAGTACTTC

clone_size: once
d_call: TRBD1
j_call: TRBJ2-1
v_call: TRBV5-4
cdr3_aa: CASSFGQGGYNEQFF
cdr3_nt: TGTGCCAGCAGCTTTGGACAGGGGGGCTACAATGAGCAGTTCTTC

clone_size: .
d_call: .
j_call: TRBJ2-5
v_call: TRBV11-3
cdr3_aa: CASSLGRGATQYF
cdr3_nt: TGTGCCAGCAGCCTAGGGCGCGGCGCGACCCAGTACTTC

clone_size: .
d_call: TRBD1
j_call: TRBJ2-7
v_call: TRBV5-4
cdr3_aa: CASSPRTGGHYEQYF
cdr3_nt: TGTGCCAGCAGCCCGAGGACAGGGGGACACTACGAGCAGTACTTC

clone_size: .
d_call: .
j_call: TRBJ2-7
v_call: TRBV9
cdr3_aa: CASSVAAGDVYEQYF
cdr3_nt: TGTGCCAGCAGCGTAGCGGCAGGGGATGTCTACGAGCAGTACTTC

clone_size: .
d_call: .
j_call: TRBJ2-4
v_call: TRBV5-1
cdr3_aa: CASRNGGAASDIQYF
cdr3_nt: TGCGCCAGCAGGAACGGTGGGGCCGCATCGGACATTCAGTACTTC

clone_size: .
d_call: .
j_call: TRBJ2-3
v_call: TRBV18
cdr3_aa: CASSPPSVTGTQYF
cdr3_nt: TGTGCCAGCTCACCCCCGAGCGTCACAGGTACGCAGTATTTT

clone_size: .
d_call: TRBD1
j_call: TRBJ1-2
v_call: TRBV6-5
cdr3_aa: CATRTGGAGNYGYTF
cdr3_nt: TGTGCCACGCGGACAGGGGGCGCGGGAAACTATGGCTACACCTTC

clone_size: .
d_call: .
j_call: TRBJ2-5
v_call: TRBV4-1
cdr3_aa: CASSQEGPGGTQYF
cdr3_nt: TGCGCCAGCAGCCAAGAAGGCCCTGGAGGGACCCAGTACTTC

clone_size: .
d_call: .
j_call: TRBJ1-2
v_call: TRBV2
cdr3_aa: CASNREGPYGYTF
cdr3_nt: TGTGCCAGCAACCGGGAGGGACCCTATGGCTACACCTTC

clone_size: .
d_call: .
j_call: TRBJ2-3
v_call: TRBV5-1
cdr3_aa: CASSPAMTGKADTQYF
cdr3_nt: TGCGCCAGCAGTCCGGCAATGACAGGCAAGGCAGATACGCAGTATTTT

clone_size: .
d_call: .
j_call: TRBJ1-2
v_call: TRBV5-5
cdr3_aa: CASSFAYGSFNYGYTF
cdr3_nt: TGTGCCAGCAGCTTCGCCTATGGTAGTTTCAACTATGGCTACACCTTC

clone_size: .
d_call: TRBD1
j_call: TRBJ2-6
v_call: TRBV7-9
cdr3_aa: CASLTGAVSGANVLTF
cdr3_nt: TGTGCCAGCTTGACAGGGGCAGTTTCTGGGGCCAACGTCCTGACTTTC

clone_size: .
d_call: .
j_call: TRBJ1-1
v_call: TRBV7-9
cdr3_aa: CASSLAGKNTEAFF
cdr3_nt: TGTGCCAGCAGCCTCGCAGGGAAGAACACTGAAGCTTTCTTT

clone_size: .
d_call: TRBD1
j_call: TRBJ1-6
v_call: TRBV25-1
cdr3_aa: CASREGAFNSPLHF
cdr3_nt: TGTGCCAGCAGGGAGGGGGCCTTTAATTCACCCCTCCACTTT

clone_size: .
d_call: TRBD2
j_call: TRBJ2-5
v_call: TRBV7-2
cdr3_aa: CASCTGGRETQYF
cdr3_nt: TGTGCCAGCTGCACGGGAGGAAGAGAGACCCAGTACTTC

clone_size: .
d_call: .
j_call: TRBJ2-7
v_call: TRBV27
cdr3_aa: CASSSGGPRWYEQYF
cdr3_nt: TGTGCCAGCAGTTCTGGGGGCCCGAGGTGGTACGAGCAGTACTTC

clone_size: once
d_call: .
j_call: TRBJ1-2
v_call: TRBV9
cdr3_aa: CASSFGQRLANYGYTF
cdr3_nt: TGTGCCAGCAGTTTCGGACAAAGACTTGCTAACTATGGCTACACCTTC

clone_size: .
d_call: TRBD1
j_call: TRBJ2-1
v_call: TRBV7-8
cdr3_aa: CASSSQPTGLYREQFF
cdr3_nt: TGTGCCAGCAGCTCTCAACCGACAGGGTTGTATCGTGAGCAGTTCTTC

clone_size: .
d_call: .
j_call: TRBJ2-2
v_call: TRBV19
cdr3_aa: CASSVRHLSNTGELFF
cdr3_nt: TGTGCCAGTAGTGTCAGACACTTGTCGAACACCGGGGAGCTGTTTTTT

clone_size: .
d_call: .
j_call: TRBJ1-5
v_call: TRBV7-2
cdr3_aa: CASSLATGKPQHF
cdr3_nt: TGTGCCAGCAGCTTAGCCACAGGGAAACCCCAGCATTTT

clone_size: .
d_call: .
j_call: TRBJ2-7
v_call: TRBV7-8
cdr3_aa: CASSLAQGSSEQYF
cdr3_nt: TGTGCCAGCAGCTTAGCGCAGGGGTCGAGCGAGCAGTACTTC

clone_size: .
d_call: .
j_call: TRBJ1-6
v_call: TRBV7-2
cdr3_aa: CASTGEGGRSPLHF
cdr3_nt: TGTGCCAGCACCGGGGAGGGGGGGCGGTCACCCCTCCACTTT

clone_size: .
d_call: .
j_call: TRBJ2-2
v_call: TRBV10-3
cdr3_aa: CAAGTGELFF
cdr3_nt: TGTGCCGCGGGGACCGGGGAGCTGTTTTTT

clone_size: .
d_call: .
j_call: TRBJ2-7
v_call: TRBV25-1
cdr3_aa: CASSKRFEQYF
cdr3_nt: TGTGCCAGCAGTAAGAGGTTCGAGCAGTACTTC

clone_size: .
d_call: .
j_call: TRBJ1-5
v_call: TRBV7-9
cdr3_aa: CSSSLGGLPNQPQHF
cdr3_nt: TGTTCCAGCAGCCTAGGTGGGCTGCCCAATCAGCCCCAGCATTTT

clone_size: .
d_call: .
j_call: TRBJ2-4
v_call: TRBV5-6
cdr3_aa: CASSRMDSDIQYF
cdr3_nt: TGTGCCAGCAGTAGGATGGACAGTGACATTCAGTACTTC

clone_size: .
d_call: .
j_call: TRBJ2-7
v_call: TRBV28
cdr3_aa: CASSPPPHIQQYF
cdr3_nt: TGTGCCAGCAGTCCGCCGCCCCACATTCAGCAGTACTTC

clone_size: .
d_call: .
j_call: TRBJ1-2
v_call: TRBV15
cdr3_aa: CATSSFQGNYGYTF
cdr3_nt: TGTGCCACCAGCAGCTTCCAGGGCAACTATGGCTACACCTTC

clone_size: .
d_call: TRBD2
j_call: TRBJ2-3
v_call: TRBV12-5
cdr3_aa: CASGSSGFTDTQYF
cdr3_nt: TGTGCTAGTGGTTCTAGCGGCTTCACAGATACGCAGTATTTT

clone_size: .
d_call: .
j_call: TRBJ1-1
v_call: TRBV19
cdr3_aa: CASSTLDRRDTEAFF
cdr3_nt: TGTGCCAGTAGTACTCTAGACAGGAGAGACACTGAAGCTTTCTTT

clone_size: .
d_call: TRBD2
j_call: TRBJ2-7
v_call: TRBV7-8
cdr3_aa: CASKLAGGAGEQYF
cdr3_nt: TGTGCCAGCAAGTTAGCGGGGGGGGCCGGCGAGCAGTACTTC

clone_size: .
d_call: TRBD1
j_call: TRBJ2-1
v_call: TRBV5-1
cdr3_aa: CASSLAPGQGNNEQFF
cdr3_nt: TGCGCCAGCAGCTTGGCCCCGGGACAGGGTAACAATGAGCAGTTCTTC

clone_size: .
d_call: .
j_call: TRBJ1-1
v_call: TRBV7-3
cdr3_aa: CASSSGGVNTEAFF
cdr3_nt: TGTGCCAGCAGCTCAGGAGGAGTTAACACTGAAGCTTTCTTT

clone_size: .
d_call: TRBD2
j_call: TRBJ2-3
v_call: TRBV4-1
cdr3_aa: CASSQIAGPSTDTQYF
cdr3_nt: TGCGCCAGCAGCCAGATAGCGGGGCCAAGCACAGATACGCAGTATTTT

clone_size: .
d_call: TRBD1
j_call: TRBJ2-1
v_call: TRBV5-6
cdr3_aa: CASSIGTGVYEQFF
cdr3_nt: TGTGCCAGCAGCATCGGGACAGGGGTCTATGAGCAGTTCTTC

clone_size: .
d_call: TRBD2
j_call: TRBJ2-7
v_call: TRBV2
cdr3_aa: CASEPGTKNEQYF
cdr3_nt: TGTGCCAGCGAACCCGGGACTAAAAACGAGCAGTACTTC

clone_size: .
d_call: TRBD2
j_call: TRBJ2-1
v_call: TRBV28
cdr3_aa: CASSRGGRDEQFF
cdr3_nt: TGTGCCAGCAGTCGCGGGGGGAGGGATGAGCAGTTCTTC

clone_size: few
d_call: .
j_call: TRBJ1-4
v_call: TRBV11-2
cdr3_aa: CASSLGGRRSEKLFF
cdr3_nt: TGTGCCAGCAGCTTAGGGGGGCGAAGGAGTGAAAAACTGTTTTTT

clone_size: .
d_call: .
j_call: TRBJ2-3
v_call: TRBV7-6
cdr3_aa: CASSLGRTEDTQYF
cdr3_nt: TGTGCCAGCAGCTTGGGCAGAACGGAAGATACGCAGTATTTT

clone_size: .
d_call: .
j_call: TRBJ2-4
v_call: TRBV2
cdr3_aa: CASSEVGLVVDIQYF
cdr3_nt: TGTGCCAGCAGTGAAGTGGGCTTGGTGGTGGACATTCAGTACTTC

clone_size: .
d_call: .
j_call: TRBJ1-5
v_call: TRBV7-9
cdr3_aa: CASSLAADIQPQHF
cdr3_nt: TGTGCCAGCAGCTTAGCTGCTGACATTCAGCCCCAGCATTTT

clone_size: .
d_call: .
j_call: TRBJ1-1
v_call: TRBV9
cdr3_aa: CASSVDPDSTEAFF
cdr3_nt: TGTGCCAGCAGCGTAGACCCGGACAGCACTGAAGCTTTCTTT

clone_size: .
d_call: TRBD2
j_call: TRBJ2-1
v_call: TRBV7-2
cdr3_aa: CASSRLAGTYNEQFF
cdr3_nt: TGTGCCAGCAGCCGACTAGCGGGGACTTACAATGAGCAGTTCTTC

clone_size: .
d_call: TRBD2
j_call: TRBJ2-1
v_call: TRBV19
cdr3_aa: CAAEGSGGYNEQFF
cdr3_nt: TGTGCCGCAGAGGGTAGCGGGGGTTACAATGAGCAGTTCTTC

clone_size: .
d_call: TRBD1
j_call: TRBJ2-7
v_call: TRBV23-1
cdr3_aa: CASSQTGHSYEQYF
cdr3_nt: TGCGCCAGCAGTCAGACAGGGCATTCCTACGAGCAGTACTTC